The following is a T cell receptor (beta chain) sequence with its context. TCRdb passed the 5' RACE reads through MiXCR, listing each CDR3 protein once. The data contain more than 60,000 distinct CDR3 sequences, around 15% of them singletons. CDR1 is SGHRS, CDR2 YFSETQ, per germline. The CDR3 totals 12 residues. The ends were cut back, 7 bases at V and 0 bases at J, with 2 bases in the middle. This sample is part of a study of T cells of healthy individuals. This receptor was taken from a human donor in good health. The chain is built from TRBV5-1 and TRBJ2-6, with unresolved D. CDR3 sequence: CASHSGANVLTF. CDR3 coding DNA: TGCGCCAGCCACTCTGGGGCCAACGTCCTGACTTTC. Based on the CDR3 plus reference TRBV5-1 and TRBJ2-6, the full variable domain is KAGVTQTPRYLIKTRGQQVTLSCSPISGHRSVSWYQQTPGQGLQFLFEYFSETQRNKGNFPGRFSGRQFSNSRSEMNVSTLELGDSALYLCASHSGANVLTFGAGSRLTVL.